The present TCR beta chain was sequenced within a study of shared clonotypes between healthy human individuals. Study-level results: It was the non-shared clonotypes that had lower generation probabilities than clonotypes shared by all four donors. The sharing of 4.5% to 6.5% of naive CD4 clonotypes was seen across a handful of donors.

A word on this clone: What it binds is unknown.

The CDR3 spans 16 residues. Germline-derived CDR1 and CDR2 are SGDLS and YYNGEE. V was pared by 3 bases and J by 4 bases, with 9 bases of the junction left unmatched. Only in-frame clones appear in the TCRdb table, and some are missing; sequencing was by immunoSEQ multiplex PCR. Of about 2.4 million clones in the sample, more than 85% were seen once. The clonotype was recovered from a man between 18 and 35 years old in good health. Some clones in this sample may be carry-over from other donors' samples. The sequenced sample was naive CD4+ T cells from PBMCs. Subset in this sample: CD45RA+ positively selected. The V gene is TRBV9, the J gene TRBJ2-1; 8 nucleotides line up with TRBD1. The DNA for the CDR3 is TGTGCCAGCAGCGAACAGGGGGACTCGTCTTACAATGAGCAGTTCTTC. The encoded protein is CASSEQGDSSYNEQFF. The full variable domain, completed using reference TRBV9 and TRBJ2-1, is DSGVTQTPKHLITATGQRVTLRCSPRSGDLSVYWYQQSLDQGLQFLIQYYNGEERAKGNILERFSAQQFPDLHSELNLSSLELGDSALYFCASSEQGDSSYNEQFFGPGTRLTVL.